These 13 T cell receptor beta chains were sequenced from one sample in a study of response to subunit inactivated influenza vaccine. TCRdb processed the RT-PCR reads anew with MiXCR; each CDR3 protein has one entry. The sample lists hundreds of thousands of distinct CDR3 sequences, roughly 20% occurring once. Material: PBMCs from blood, obtained 5 days after vaccination. The receptor source for this set is a man aged 45 to 65 who received an inactivated influenza vaccine.

The V and J genes are TRBV7-2 and TRBJ1-1; D is unclear. The length of the CDR3 is 15 residues. V was trimmed by 5 bases and J by 1 base, leaving 14 bases between them. Per germline, CDR1 SGHTA and CDR2 FQGNSA. The CDR3 region is CASSPHRSSNTEAFF. For the CDR3, the DNA is TGTGCCAGCAGCCCACATCGGTCCTCGAACACTGAAGCTTTCTTT.

The rearrangement links TRBV4-2 to TRBJ2-1, with 7 bases fitting TRBD2. V trimming: 6 bases; J trimming: 4 bases; junction bases outside the gene matches: 9. The CDR3 covers 15 residues. Germline loops: CDR1 LGHNA, CDR2 YNFKEQ. In DNA form, the CDR3 reads TGTGCCAGCAGTTTACTAGCGAACGAGTACAATGAGCAGTTCTTC. Its translation: CASSLLANEYNEQFF.

This clonotype was counted only a few times. The rearrangement uses TRBV29-1 and TRBJ2-2; weak D call: TRBD1 (6 bases). The CDR3 totals 13 residues. Trimming removed 2 bases at V and 3 bases at J, with 7 bases between. Per the germline V gene, CDR1 is SQVTM and CDR2 is ANQGSEA. Here the CDR3 DNA reads TGCAGCGTTGAAAAGGGGGACACCGGGGAGCTGTTTTTT. Residues: CSVEKGDTGELFF.

This clonotype was seen at least ten times. This chain connects TRBV12-3 or TRBV12-4 to TRBJ2-1; 7 positions match TRBD1. The CDR3 runs to 17 residues. Losses at the gene ends were 3 bases for V and 7 bases for J; bases not matched to a gene: 15. The CDR3 region is CASSLGTGVSSENEQFF. The CDR3 region has the DNA TGTGCCAGCAGTTTGGGCACAGGGGTGAGTAGCGAGAATGAGCAGTTCTTC.

Many counts were recorded for this clonotype. The chain has TRBV5-1 and TRBJ1-3; D gene unclear. V was trimmed by 0 bases and J by 2 bases, leaving 9 bases between them. CDR3 length: 15 amino acids. Germline V gene lookup returns CDR1 SGHRS and CDR2 YFSETQ. The CDR3 nucleotides are TGCGCCAGCAGCTTGGGGCAGGCAACTGGAAACACCATATATTTT. Its protein product is CASSLGQATGNTIYF.

This clonotype was seen at least ten times. The chain uses TRBV12-3 or TRBV12-4 and TRBJ1-1; D unclear. Trimming shortened V by 4 bases and J by 2 bases, and 8 bases separated the two germline ends. CDR3 length: 13 amino acids. The CDR3 DNA reads TGTGCCAGCAGTTCTACAGTAAACACTGAAGCTTTCTTT. It translates to CASSSTVNTEAFF.

This clonotype occurred many times. The chain uses TRBV29-1 and TRBJ2-3; D remains ambiguous. V was pared by 4 bases and J by 6 bases, with 8 bases between. Germline V gene sequence: CDR1 SQVTM, CDR2 ANQGSEA. The CDR3 length is 11 residues. CDR3: CSVGMGDTQYF. The CDR3 DNA reads TGCAGCGTTGGAATGGGGGATACGCAGTATTTT.

This clonotype was recorded a few times. V and J are TRBV6-2 or TRBV6-3 and TRBJ2-3; D may correspond to TRBD1 or TRBD2 (6 bases each). Germline values: CDR1 MNHEY, CDR2 SVGEGT. V was cut by 6 bases and J by 0 bases, with 19 bases left in between. The CDR3 has 17 amino acids. Here the CDR3 reads CASSRKNRDSSTDTQYF. The CDR3 coding sequence is TGTGCCAGCAGCCGGAAAAACAGGGACTCCAGCACAGATACGCAGTATTTT.

This clonotype came up a few times. The chain links TRBV7-2 to TRBJ2-7; TRBD1 is a possible D gene (6 bases). V shed 5 bases and J shed 4 bases, with 18 bases lying between them. This CDR3 is 15 amino acids long. Germline-derived CDR1 and CDR2 are SGHTA and FQGNSA. The CDR3 sequence is CASSIKIGGLYEQYF. The CDR3 nucleotides read TGTGCCAGCAGCATAAAAATAGGGGGATTGTACGAGCAGTACTTC. The full variable domain, its missing parts supplied by reference TRBV7-2 and TRBJ2-7, is GAGVSQSPSNKVTEKGKDVELRCDPISGHTALYWYRQSLGQGLEFLIYFQGNSAPDKSGLPSDRFSAERTGGSVSTLTIQRTQQEDSAVYLCASSIKIGGLYEQYFGPGTRLTVT.

This chain joins TRBV18 and TRBJ1-1, with TRBD1 identical over 7 bases. The CDR3 is made up of 14 amino acids. Germline assignment: CDR1 KGHSH and CDR2 LQKENI. Trimming removed 7 bases from V and 3 bases from J; junction bases left unmatched: 8. The CDR3 DNA follows: TGTGCCAGCTTTAATCCCACAGGGGACACTGAAGCTTTCTTT. The encoded protein is CASFNPTGDTEAFF.

This clonotype was picked up a small number of times. The CDR3 bases are TGCAGCGGAGGGACTAGCGGGGGGACTGAGCAGTTCTTC. Translated, it gives CSGGTSGGTEQFF. The V gene is TRBV29-1, the J gene TRBJ2-1; 15 bases match TRBD2. The CDR3 is 13 amino acids. CDR1 and CDR2 from the germline V gene are SQVTM and ANQGSEA. The V gene end was trimmed by 7 bases and the J gene end by 9 bases; junction bases not matched to a gene: 4.

This clonotype was detected ten times or more. The chain has TRBV7-8 and TRBJ1-1; 9 nucleotides line up with TRBD1. This CDR3 has 18 amino acids. Germline V gene data show CDR1 as SGHVS and CDR2 as FQNEAQ. Trimming removed 4 bases from V and 1 base from J; junction bases left unmatched: 13. CDR3 amino acids: CASSSNGQGYFRNTEAFF. CDR3 sequence (DNA): TGTGCCAGCAGCTCCAACGGACAGGGGTACTTTAGGAACACTGAAGCTTTCTTT.

V gene TRBV7-6 combines with J gene TRBJ1-3; D call uncertain. Germline CDR1 is SGHVS and CDR2 is FNYEAQ. V was pared by 1 base and J by 0 bases, with 7 bases between. This CDR3 region has 15 residues. This CDR3 reads CASSLEEGSGNTIYF. The CDR3 nucleotides are TGTGCCAGCAGCTTAGAGGAGGGCTCTGGAAACACCATATATTTT.